This passage covers 16 T cell receptor beta chains from one sample sequenced in a study of cytomegalovirus exposure and HLA in healthy donors. The PCR contained 60 Vbeta and 13 Jbeta primers. Here immunoSEQ multiplex PCR was the method, and the copy in TCRdb shows in-frame clones only, minus some. The top ten clones hold 6% to 7.5% of a sample with 90,000 to 110,000 clones, nearly 85% of them seen once. Sequences were obtained from PBMCs. The receptors originated from a man younger than 30 in good health and CMV-seronegative.

V gene TRBV6-1 combines with J gene TRBJ1-1; 7 bases map to TRBD1. CDR3 length equals 15 residues. V dropped 5 bases and J dropped 1; count of bases not matched to a gene: 7. Germline CDR1 reads MNHNS; CDR2 reads SASEGT. This chain's CDR3 is CASSPWDSKNTEAFF. CDR3 nucleotides: TGTGCCAGCAGTCCCTGGGACAGCAAGAACACTGAAGCTTTCTTT.

This chain joins TRBV7-8 and TRBJ1-1, with D possibly TRBD1 on 6 matching bases. CDR1 SGHVS and CDR2 FQNEAQ come from the germline V gene. Trimming stripped 5 bases from V and 4 bases from J, with 17 bases between. CDR3 length: 15 residues. The CDR3 sequence: CASSLRKGGTTEAFF. CDR3 DNA: TGTGCCAGCAGCCTACGAAAGGGGGGGACCACTGAAGCTTTCTTT.

This clone was seen just once. The CDR3 spells CASSYGQGIAEAFF. The DNA of the CDR3 is TGTGCCAGCAGCTATGGACAGGGGATCGCTGAAGCTTTCTTT. This sequence joins TRBV2 and TRBJ1-1, with 9 nucleotides matching TRBD1. CDR1 and CDR2 from the germline V gene are SNHLY and FYNNEI. The CDR3 spans 14 residues. The ends lost 6 bases at V and 6 bases at J; junction bases unmatched: 8.

V and J are TRBV11-2 and TRBJ2-4, with a weak D call TRBD2 (6 bases). The V gene lost 5 bases and the J gene lost 0 bases, with 8 bases spanning the gap. In germline, CDR1 is SGHAT, CDR2 FQNNGV. The CDR3 is 14 residues long. CDR3 sequence (DNA): TGTGCCAGCAGCATGGGACTAGCCAAAAACATTCAGTACTTC. Translating it yields CASSMGLAKNIQYF.

This sequence joins TRBV10-3 and TRBJ1-5, with D perhaps matching TRBD1 (6 bases). Germline V gives CDR1 ENHRY, CDR2 SYGVKD. The CDR3 runs 18 residues. V lost 2 bases to trimming and J lost 4 bases, with 21 bases between them. CDR3 amino acids: CAISERLRRGGPNQPQHF. CDR3 bases: TGTGCCATCAGTGAGCGTTTACGTCGAGGGGGACCTAATCAGCCCCAGCATTTT.

CDR3: CASSLLGQRYEQYF. Written as DNA, the CDR3 is TGTGCCAGCAGTTTACTGGGACAGCGTTACGAGCAGTACTTC. The chain employs TRBV28 and TRBJ2-7; TRBD1 matches at 7 bases. The CDR3 is 14 amino acids. Per germline, CDR1 MDHEN and CDR2 SYDVKM. J was trimmed by 4 bases and V by 2 bases; bases with no gene match: 5. Filled out from reference TRBV28 and TRBJ2-7, the complete variable domain reads DVKVTQSSRYLVKRTGEKVFLECVQDMDHENMFWYRQDPGLGLRLIYFSYDVKMKEKGDIPEGYSVSREKKERFSLILESASTNQTSMYLCASSLLGQRYEQYFGPGTRLTVT.

The chain recombines TRBV4-3 with TRBJ2-3; 9 nucleotides line up with TRBD2. The trim removed 1 base at V and 2 bases at J, leaving 4 bases unmatched. CDR3 length: 16 residues. Germline V gene data show CDR1 as LGHNA and CDR2 as YSLEER. Written as DNA, the CDR3 is TGCGCCAGCAGCCAAGCGACTAGCGGAAACACAGATACGCAGTATTTT. Translating gives CASSQATSGNTDTQYF.

In regard to this clone: An end of the junction does not agree with germline; a read error may underlie this. The V call is TRBV28, the J call TRBJ1-1, with 7 bases identical to TRBD1. Per germline, CDR1 MDHEN and CDR2 SYDVKM. This CDR3 contains 12 residues. CDR3 in DNA: TGTGCCAACAGTAGCCGGACAGGTGAAGCTTTCTTT. It yields the protein CANSSRTGEAFF.

This chain links TRBV15 with TRBJ1-2, with 7 bases that match TRBD1. Germline V gene data show CDR1 as LNHNV and CDR2 as YYDKDF (reference sequence). The CDR3 totals 17 residues. The V and J ends lost 6 bases and 4 bases, in that order; junction bases with no gene match: 17. The CDR3 DNA is TGTGCCACCAGTCCATTAAGGGGACAGATATACACCTATGGCTACACCTTC. Amino acid sequence: CATSPLRGQIYTYGYTF. Filled out from reference TRBV15 and TRBJ1-2, the complete variable domain reads DAMVIQNPRYQVTQFGKPVTLSCSQTLNHNVMYWYQQKSSQAPKLLFHYYDKDFNNEADTPDNFQSRRPNTSFCFLDIRSPGLGDTAMYLCATSPLRGQIYTYGYTFGSGTRLTVV.

This clone was found a few times. The CDR3, as DNA: TGCGCCAGCAGCCAAGAAGGGGACACCTACGAGCAGTACTTC. This codes for CASSQEGDTYEQYF. V and J are TRBV4-1 and TRBJ2-7; D perhaps matches TRBD1 (6 bases). CDR1 and CDR2 from the germline V gene are MGHRA and YSYEKL. V dropped 0 bases and J dropped 2 bases, with 8 bases sitting between them. The CDR3 consists of 14 residues.

The CDR3 DNA reads as TGCGCCAGCAGCCAAGATGGTGGCCTCGATAATAACTATGGCTACACCTTC. As protein: CASSQDGGLDNNYGYTF. The rearrangement uses TRBV4-3 and TRBJ1-2; D not resolved. The CDR3 has 17 residues. V shed 0 bases and J shed 1 base, with 15 bases lying between them. Germline V gives CDR1 LGHNA, CDR2 YSLEER.

The chain couples TRBV27 to TRBJ2-4; D ambiguous. This CDR3 has 14 amino acids. Germline CDR1 is MNHEY and CDR2 is SMNVEV (reference sequence). V lost 4 bases to trimming and J lost 5 bases, with 12 bases between them. CDR3 loop: CASSSPEFQNIQYF. The DNA for the CDR3 is TGTGCCAGCAGTTCCCCGGAGTTCCAAAACATTCAGTACTTC.

The V call is TRBV5-4, the J call TRBJ2-3; 7 bases fit TRBD2. After removal of 4 bases from V and 6 bases from J, the junction contained 8 bases not matched to a gene. The CDR3 has 14 amino acids. The germline V gene encodes CDR1 SGHNT and CDR2 YYREEE (reference sequence). The CDR3 region is CASSLGRERDTQYF. CDR3 nucleotides: TGTGCCAGCAGCCTAGGGAGGGAGAGGGATACGCAGTATTTT.

The chain has TRBV6-1 and TRBJ2-7, with unresolved D. The CDR3 runs to 15 residues. V was clipped by 2 bases and J by 6 bases, with 17 bases between them. Germline CDR1 reads MNHNS; CDR2 reads SASEGT. This CDR3 is CASSETPVSASEQYF. The CDR3 bases are TGTGCCAGCAGTGAAACCCCCGTGTCGGCTAGCGAGCAGTACTTC.

V and J are TRBV6-1 and TRBJ1-1, with 7 positions matching TRBD1. CDR1 MNHNS and CDR2 SASEGT come from the germline V gene. V gave up 8 bases and J gave up 1 base; unmatched junction bases: 10. The CDR3 runs to 15 residues. The CDR3 loop reads CASSPDRAQNTEAFF. In DNA form, the CDR3 reads TGTGCCAGCTCTCCCGACAGGGCGCAGAACACTGAAGCTTTCTTT.

This sequence joins TRBV5-1 and TRBJ1-1; D remains ambiguous. CDR3 length equals 14 residues. Germline V CDR1 and CDR2: SGHRS, YFSETQ. The ends were cut back, 1 base at V and 2 bases at J, with 9 bases in the middle. CDR3 protein: CASSLYPDNTEAFF. The CDR3 nucleotides are TGCGCCAGCAGCTTGTATCCAGATAACACTGAAGCTTTCTTT. The variable domain in full, with the rest retrieved from reference TRBV5-1 and TRBJ1-1, is KAGVTQTPRYLIKTRGQQVTLSCSPISGHRSVSWYQQTPGQGLQFLFEYFSETQRNKGNFPGRFSGRQFSNSRSEMNVSTLELGDSALYLCASSLYPDNTEAFFGQGTRLTVV.